The rows below give T cell receptor beta chains drawn from one sample of a study of T cell responses to AZD1222 COVID-19 vaccine. Repertoires were generated with immunoSEQ multiplex PCR, while TCRdb's copy carries only in-frame clones and drops some. The data contain approximately 140,000 clones, 89% of them singletons. The source was peripheral blood, collected on day 0 of AZD1222 vaccination. The source of these receptors is an adult in good health. CDR3s include the opening cysteine and the closing phenylalanine or tryptophan.

J: TRBJ1-6; V: TRBV11-2; CDR3: CASKRTGVNSPLHF
J: TRBJ1-5; V: TRBV9; CDR3: CASSVSADSAPPQHF
J: TRBJ2-1; V: TRBV7-2; CDR3: CASSLRSLRGGNEQFF
J: TRBJ1-1; V: TRBV7-3; CDR3: CASSLVGGNTEAFF
J: TRBJ2-7; V: TRBV7-2; CDR3: CASSPTSGILEQYF
J: TRBJ2-7; V: TRBV11-2; CDR3: CASGRSGMKYEQYF
J: TRBJ2-1; V: TRBV5-1; CDR3: CASSSSLAGGDNEQFF
J: TRBJ1-1; V: TRBV12-3/TRBV12-4; CDR3: CLRQGPGHTEAFF
J: TRBJ2-2; V: TRBV7-2; CDR3: CASSLAGGGSGELFF
J: TRBJ2-7; V: TRBV3-1/TRBV3-2; CDR3: CASSNEGRSSYEQYF
J: TRBJ1-2; V: TRBV7-2; CDR3: CASTNRGSGGYTF
J: TRBJ2-1; V: TRBV13; CDR3: CASRLLQGHEQFF
J: TRBJ2-2; V: TRBV15; CDR3: CATSRDGGRNRNTGELFF
J: TRBJ1-1; V: TRBV29-1; CDR3: CSVSRGNTEAFF
J: TRBJ2-7; V: TRBV4-1; CDR3: CASRDRTSGVQEQYF
J: TRBJ2-2; V: TRBV7-3; CDR3: CASSLGPAGHTGELFF
J: TRBJ1-5; V: TRBV30; CDR3: CAWSVRGLQPQHF
J: TRBJ2-2; V: TRBV12-3/TRBV12-4; CDR3: CASSSYTGELFF
J: TRBJ2-7; V: TRBV27; CDR3: CASRPGQGLTYEQYF
J: TRBJ2-3; V: TRBV7-6; CDR3: CASSPRGITDTQYF
J: TRBJ2-3; V: TRBV18; CDR3: CASSAGQGGSDTQYF
J: TRBJ1-5; V: TRBV19; CDR3: CASSIVGSTSPYSNQPQHF
J: TRBJ2-1; V: TRBV7-9; CDR3: CASSPGGGRQFF